The clone carrying this TCR beta chain came up a few times. Its antigen is still unknown. Each CDR3 protein is one row after TCRdb ran MiXCR on the RACE reads. The data contain roughly 88,000 distinct CDR3 sequences, 9.6% of them seen just once; the ten biggest clones take up roughly 3.5%. This entry is derived from a study of human T cells and chemical hapten exposure. Study-wide findings and caveats: Significantly more large CDR3 similarity clusters were formed by expanded TCRs than by controls.

Germline loops: CDR1 LGHDT, CDR2 YNNKEL (reference sequence). With 4 bases clipped from V and 1 base from J, the junction kept 4 bases outside the gene matches. The CDR3 contains 15 residues. Specified time point: pre-sensitization, week 0. Indicated treatment: therapeutic diphenylcyclopropenone sensitization with weekly scalp DPC. Every donor had alopecia and was 18 to 70 years old; all were suitable for DPC. J is TRBJ2-5 and V is TRBV3-1, with TRBD1 matching 9 bases. The receptor's source is a woman between 35 and 50 years old with alopecia areata. Some clones in this sample may be carry-over from other donors' samples. The source was whole blood, collected in connection with sensitization to the hapten diphenylcyclopropenone (DPC). CDR3 DNA sequence: TGTGCCAGCAGCCTGGGACAGGGATTCCAAGAGACCCAGTACTTC. Translating gives CASSLGQGFQETQYF.